This T cell receptor beta chain was sequenced for a study of siplizumab effects on memory and regulatory T cells. Germline CDR1 LGHNT, CDR2 FRNRAP. The CDR3 covers 13 residues. The ends were cut back, 3 bases at V and 4 bases at J, with 7 bases in the middle. Sequencing was performed on unstimulated naive, memory, effector memory and TEMRA subsets derived from a few donor pairs. This clone has only a few counts. Sequencing was performed with immunoSEQ multiplex PCR; in TCRdb, only in-frame clones are kept and a portion is missing. The table shows some 62,000 clones, with approximately 79% occurring only once.

The chain has TRBV12-5 and TRBJ2-1; D gene unclear. The specimen sequenced was memory CD4+ T cells sorted from blood. The clonotype comes from a human donor in good health. The CDR3: CASGLYTYNEQFF. The CDR3, as DNA: TGTGCTAGTGGTTTATATACATACAATGAGCAGTTCTTC.